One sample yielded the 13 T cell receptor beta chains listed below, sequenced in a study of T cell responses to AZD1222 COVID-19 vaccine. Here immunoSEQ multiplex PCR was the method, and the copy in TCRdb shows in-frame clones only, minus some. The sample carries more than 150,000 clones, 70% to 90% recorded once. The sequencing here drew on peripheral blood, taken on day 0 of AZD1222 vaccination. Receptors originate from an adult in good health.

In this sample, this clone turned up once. The DNA of the CDR3 is TGTGCCAGCAGCTTGGCCGACGGGACAGTGAACACTGAAGCTTTCTTT. Translated: CASSLADGTVNTEAFF. V is TRBV5-5 and J is TRBJ1-1, with TRBD1 matching 7 bases. Germline V lookup: CDR1 SGHKS, CDR2 YYEKEE (reference sequence). This CDR3 comprises 16 residues. Unmatched junction bases numbered 5, after V lost 0 bases and J lost 0 bases.

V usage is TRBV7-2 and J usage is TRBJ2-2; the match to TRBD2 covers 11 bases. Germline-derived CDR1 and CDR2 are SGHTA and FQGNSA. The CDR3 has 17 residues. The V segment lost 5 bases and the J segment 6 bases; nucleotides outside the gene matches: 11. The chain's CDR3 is CASSPGGGSGRAGELFF. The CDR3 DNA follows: TGTGCCAGCAGCCCCGGGGGAGGTAGCGGGAGGGCCGGGGAGCTGTTTTTT.

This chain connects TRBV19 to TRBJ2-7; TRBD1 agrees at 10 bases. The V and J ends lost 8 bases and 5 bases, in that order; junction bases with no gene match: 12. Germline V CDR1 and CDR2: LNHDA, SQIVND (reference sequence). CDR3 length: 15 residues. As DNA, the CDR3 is TGTGCCAGTCAGACCTCCGGGACAGGGGTCCACGAGCAGTACTTC. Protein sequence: CASQTSGTGVHEQYF.

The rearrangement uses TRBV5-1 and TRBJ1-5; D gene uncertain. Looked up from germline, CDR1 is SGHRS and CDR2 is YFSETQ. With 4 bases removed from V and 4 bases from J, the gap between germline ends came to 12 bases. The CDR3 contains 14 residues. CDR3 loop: CASSLHGPNQPQHF. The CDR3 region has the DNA TGCGCCAGCAGCCTTCACGGGCCGAATCAGCCCCAGCATTTT.

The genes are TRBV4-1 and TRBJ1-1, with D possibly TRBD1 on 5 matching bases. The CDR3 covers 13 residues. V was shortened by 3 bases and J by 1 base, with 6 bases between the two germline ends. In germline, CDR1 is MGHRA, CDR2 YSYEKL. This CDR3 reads CASSQGPNTEAFF. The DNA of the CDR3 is TGCGCCAGCAGCCAGGGGCCGAACACTGAAGCTTTCTTT.

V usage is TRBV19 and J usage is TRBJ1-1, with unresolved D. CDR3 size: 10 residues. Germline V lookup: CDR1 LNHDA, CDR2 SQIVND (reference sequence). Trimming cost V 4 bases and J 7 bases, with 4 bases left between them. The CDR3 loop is CASSTGEAFF. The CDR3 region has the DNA TGTGCCAGTAGTACAGGTGAAGCTTTCTTT.

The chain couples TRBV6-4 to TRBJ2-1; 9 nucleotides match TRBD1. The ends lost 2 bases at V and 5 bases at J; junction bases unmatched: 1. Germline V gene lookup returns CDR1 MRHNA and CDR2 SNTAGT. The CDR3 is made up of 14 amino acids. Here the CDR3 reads CASSDGQGHNEQFF. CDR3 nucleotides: TGTGCCAGCAGTGACGGACAGGGGCACAATGAGCAGTTCTTC.

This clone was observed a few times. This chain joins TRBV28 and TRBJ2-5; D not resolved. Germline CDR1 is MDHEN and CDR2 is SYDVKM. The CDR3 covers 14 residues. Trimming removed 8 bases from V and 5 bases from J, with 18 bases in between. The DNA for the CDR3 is TGTGCCAGCGGATTCCCCGACATTTCGGAGACCCAGTACTTC. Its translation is CASGFPDISETQYF.

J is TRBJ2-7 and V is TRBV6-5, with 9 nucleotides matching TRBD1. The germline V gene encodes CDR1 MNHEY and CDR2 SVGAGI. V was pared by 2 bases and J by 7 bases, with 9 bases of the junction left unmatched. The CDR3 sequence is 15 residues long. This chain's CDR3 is CASSYGGTGRREQYF. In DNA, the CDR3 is TGTGCCAGCAGTTACGGGGGGACAGGGAGGCGGGAGCAGTACTTC.

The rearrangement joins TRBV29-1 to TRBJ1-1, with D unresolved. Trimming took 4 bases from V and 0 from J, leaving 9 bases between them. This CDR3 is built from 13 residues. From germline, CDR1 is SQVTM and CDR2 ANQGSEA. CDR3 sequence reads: CSVAGVMNTEAFF. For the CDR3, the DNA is TGCAGCGTTGCCGGCGTAATGAACACTGAAGCTTTCTTT.

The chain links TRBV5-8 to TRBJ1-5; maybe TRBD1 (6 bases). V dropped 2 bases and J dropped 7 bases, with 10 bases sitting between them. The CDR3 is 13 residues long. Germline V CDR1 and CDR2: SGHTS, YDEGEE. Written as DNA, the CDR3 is TGTGCCAGCAGCTTCAGGGGTAGCCAGCCCCAGCATTTT. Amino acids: CASSFRGSQPQHF.

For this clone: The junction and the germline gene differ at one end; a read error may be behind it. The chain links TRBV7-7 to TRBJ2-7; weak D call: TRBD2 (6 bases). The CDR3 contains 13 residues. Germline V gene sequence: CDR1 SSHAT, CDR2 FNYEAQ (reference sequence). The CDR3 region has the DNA TGTGCTAGCAGCCTCAAGGAGGGAGGCGAGCAGTACTTC. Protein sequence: CASSLKEGGEQYF.

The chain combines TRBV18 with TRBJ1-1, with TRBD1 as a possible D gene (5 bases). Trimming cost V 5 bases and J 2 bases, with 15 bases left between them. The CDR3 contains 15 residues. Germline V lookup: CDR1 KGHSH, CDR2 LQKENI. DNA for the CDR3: TGTGCCAGCTCAGACCAGACAGCCCTTAACACTGAAGCTTTCTTT. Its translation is CASSDQTALNTEAFF.